This TCR beta chain was found in a study of OX40 agonist ivuxolimab in advanced cancers. For the study at large: The study gave patients intravenous ivuxolimab at 0.01 to 10 mg/kg every 2 weeks. Participants, 70% to 90% male, averaged approximately 60 years of age, ranging from about 23 to 85.

V was cut by 4 bases and J by 5 bases, with 10 bases left in between. CDR3 length equals 13 residues. Germline CDR1 reads SNHLY; CDR2 reads FYNNEI. Clones were read by immunoSEQ multiplex PCR, and TCRdb kept only the in-frame ones, dropping some. The sample includes some 98,000 clones, approximately 83% of them seen just once. Study results and caveats: In the 0.1-3.0 mg/kg groups, partial responders showed among the lowest expansion.

To note about this clone: Its antigen is still unknown.

The receptor comes from an adult with an advanced solid tumor such as melanoma, head and neck, liver or kidney cancer. The chain joins TRBV2 to TRBJ2-3, with a possible D match to TRBD2 (6 bases). This sample comprised CD4+ or CD8+ T cells sorted from blood, obtained in a trial of the OX40 agonist ivuxolimab. The CDR3 bases are TGTGCCAGCAGTGTGGCGGGGATAGATACGCAGTATTTT. Protein: CASSVAGIDTQYF.